Given below is one TCR beta chain in context. No antigen is known for it. A single base separates this from a much larger clone, so it may be a read error. Other DNA sequences in the sample encode the same CDR3. Thyroid surgery was preceded by no treatment in any patient. This specimen belongs to a study of metastatic and nonmetastatic thyroid tumors. Study summary: Blood and tumor or nodule tissue repertoires from malignant and benign thyroid patients were compared. Study-level results: A significant increase in TCR beta diversity was reportedly seen in malignant thyroid tumors relative to benign nodules, in blood and tumor.

Original data processing: Construction of a distant-metastasis classifier for papillary thyroid cancer relied on CDR3 differences across clinicopathological groups. Via MiXCR, TCRdb re-called the PCR reads. The V and J calls were not made by the authors but by TCRdb's processing. The table lists about 92,000 clones, 14% to 15% of them singletons. CDR1 GTSNPN and CDR2 SVGIG come from the germline V gene (reference sequence). V shed 1 base, J shed 3 bases, and the junction held 8 bases outside the gene matches. CDR3 length: 16 amino acids. This sequence joins TRBV30 and TRBJ2-1, with 8 bases fitting TRBD1. The clonotype was recovered from a female donor with papillary thyroid cancer or a benign thyroid nodule (not recorded which). Some clones in this sample may be carry-over from other donors' samples. The source material was blood. The CDR3: CAWSGSQTGVYNEQFF. CDR3 in DNA: TGTGCCTGGAGTGGTTCTCAGACAGGGGTCTACAATGAGCAGTTCTTC.